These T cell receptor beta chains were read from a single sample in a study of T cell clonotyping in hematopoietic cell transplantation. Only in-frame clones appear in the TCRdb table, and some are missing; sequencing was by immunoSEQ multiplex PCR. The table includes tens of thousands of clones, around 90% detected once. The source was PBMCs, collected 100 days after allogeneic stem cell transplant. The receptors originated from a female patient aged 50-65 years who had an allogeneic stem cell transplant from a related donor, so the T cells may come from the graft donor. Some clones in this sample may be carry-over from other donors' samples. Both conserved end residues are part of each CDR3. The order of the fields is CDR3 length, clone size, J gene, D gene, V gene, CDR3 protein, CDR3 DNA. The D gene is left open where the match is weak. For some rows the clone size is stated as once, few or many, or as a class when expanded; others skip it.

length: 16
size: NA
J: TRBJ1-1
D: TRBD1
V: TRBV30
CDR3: CAWRVKPGQGTTEAFF
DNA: TGTGCCTGGAGAGTTAAACCGGGACAGGGAACTACTGAAGCTTTCTTT

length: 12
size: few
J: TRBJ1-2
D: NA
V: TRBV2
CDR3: CASSSEVYGYTF
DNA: TGTGCCAGCAGTTCAGAAGTCTATGGCTACACCTTC

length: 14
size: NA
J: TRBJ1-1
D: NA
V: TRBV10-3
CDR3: CAISEAGVDTEAFF
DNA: TGTGCCATCAGTGAGGCAGGGGTGGACACTGAAGCTTTCTTT

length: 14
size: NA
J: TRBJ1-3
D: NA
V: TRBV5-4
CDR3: CASSPPGPGNTIYF
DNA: TGTGCCAGCAGCCCCCCGGGGCCAGGAAACACCATATATTTT

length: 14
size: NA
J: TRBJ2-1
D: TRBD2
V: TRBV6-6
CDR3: CASSTGGSYNEQFF
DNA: TGTGCCAGCAGTACGGGGGGGTCCTACAATGAGCAGTTCTTC

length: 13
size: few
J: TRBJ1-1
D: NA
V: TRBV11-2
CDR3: CASSLRVNTEAFF
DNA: TGTGCCAGCAGCTTAAGGGTGAACACTGAAGCTTTCTTT

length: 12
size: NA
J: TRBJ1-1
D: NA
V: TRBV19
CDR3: CASSAGGTEAFF
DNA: TGTGCCAGTAGTGCCGGGGGCACTGAAGCTTTCTTT

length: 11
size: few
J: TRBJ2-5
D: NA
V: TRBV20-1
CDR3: CSAESRETQYF
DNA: TGCAGTGCCGAGTCAAGGGAGACCCAGTACTTC

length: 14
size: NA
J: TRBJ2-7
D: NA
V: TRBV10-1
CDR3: CASSESSGSYEQYF
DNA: TGCGCCAGCAGTGAGTCAAGCGGGTCCTACGAGCAGTACTTC

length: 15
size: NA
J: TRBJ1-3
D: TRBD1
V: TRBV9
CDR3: CASNRQGNSGNTIYF
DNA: TGTGCCAGCAACCGACAGGGAAACTCTGGAAACACCATATATTTT

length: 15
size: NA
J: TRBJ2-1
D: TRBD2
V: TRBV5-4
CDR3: CASSLIQGLAHEQFF
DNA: TGTGCCAGCAGCTTAATCCAAGGACTAGCCCATGAGCAGTTCTTC

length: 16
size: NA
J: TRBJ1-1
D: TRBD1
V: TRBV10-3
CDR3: CAISESDREVNTEAFF
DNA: TGTGCCATCAGTGAGTCCGACAGGGAAGTGAACACTGAAGCTTTCTTT

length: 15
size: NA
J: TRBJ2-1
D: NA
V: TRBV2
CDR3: CASSERGGEYNEQFF
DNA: TGTGCCAGCAGTGAAAGGGGCGGGGAGTACAATGAGCAGTTCTTC

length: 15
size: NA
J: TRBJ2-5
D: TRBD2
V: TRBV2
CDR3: CASSVTSGGEETQYF
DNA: TGTGCCAGCAGTGTGACTAGCGGGGGGGAAGAGACCCAGTACTTC

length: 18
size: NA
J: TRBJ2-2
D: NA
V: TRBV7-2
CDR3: CASSIGGAGDGGTGELFF
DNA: TGTGCCAGCAGCATAGGGGGGGCAGGGGACGGTGGCACCGGGGAGCTGTTTTTT

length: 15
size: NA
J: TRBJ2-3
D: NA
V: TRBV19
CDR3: CASSIARVSTDTQYF
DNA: TGTGCCAGTAGTATAGCCAGGGTGAGCACAGATACGCAGTATTTT

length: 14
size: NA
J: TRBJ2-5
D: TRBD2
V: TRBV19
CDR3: CASRTSGGRETQYF
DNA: TGTGCCAGCCGGACTAGCGGGGGGAGAGAGACCCAGTACTTC

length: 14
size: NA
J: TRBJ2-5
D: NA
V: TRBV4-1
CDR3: CASSNFISGETQYF
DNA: TGCGCCAGCAGCAACTTCATCAGTGGAGAGACCCAGTACTTC

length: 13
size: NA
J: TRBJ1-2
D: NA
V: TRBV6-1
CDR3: CASSDNAGYGYTF
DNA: TGTGCCAGCAGTGATAACGCCGGCTATGGCTACACCTTC

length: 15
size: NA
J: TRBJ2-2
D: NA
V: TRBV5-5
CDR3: CASSLVGTQTGELFF
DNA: TGTGCCAGCAGCTTGGTGGGGACCCAAACCGGGGAGCTGTTTTTT

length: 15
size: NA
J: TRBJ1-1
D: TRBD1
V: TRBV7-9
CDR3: CASSAQQGANTEAFF
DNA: TGTGCCAGCAGCGCCCAACAGGGGGCGAACACTGAAGCTTTCTTT

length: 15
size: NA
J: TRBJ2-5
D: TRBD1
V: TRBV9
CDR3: CASSSMGTGQETQYF
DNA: TGTGCCAGCAGCTCAATGGGGACAGGACAAGAGACCCAGTACTTC

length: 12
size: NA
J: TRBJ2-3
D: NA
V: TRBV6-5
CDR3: CASSTHPDTQYF
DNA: TGTGCCAGCAGTACCCACCCAGATACGCAGTATTTT

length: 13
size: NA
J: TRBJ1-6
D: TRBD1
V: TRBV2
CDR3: CASNGQVGFPLHF
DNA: TGTGCCAGCAATGGACAGGTGGGGTTTCCCCTCCACTTT

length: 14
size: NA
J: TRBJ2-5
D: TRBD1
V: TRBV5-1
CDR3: CASSLDRGRETQYF
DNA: TGCGCCAGCAGCTTGGACAGGGGGCGAGAGACCCAGTACTTC

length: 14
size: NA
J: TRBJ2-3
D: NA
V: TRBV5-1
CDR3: CASSLWAPGDTQYF
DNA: TGCGCCAGCAGCTTATGGGCCCCAGGGGATACGCAGTATTTT

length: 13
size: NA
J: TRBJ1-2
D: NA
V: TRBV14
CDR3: CASSQDVYYGYTF
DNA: TGTGCCAGCAGCCAAGATGTTTACTATGGCTACACCTTC

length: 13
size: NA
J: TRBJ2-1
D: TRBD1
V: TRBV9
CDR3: CASRGTGGREQFF
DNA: TGTGCCAGCAGGGGGACAGGGGGCCGAGAGCAGTTCTTC

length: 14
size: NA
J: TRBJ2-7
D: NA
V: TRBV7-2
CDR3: CASSLRAADYEQYF
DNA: TGTGCCAGCAGCTTAAGGGCCGCGGACTACGAGCAGTACTTC

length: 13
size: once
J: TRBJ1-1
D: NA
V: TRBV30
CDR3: CAWSVHRETEAFF
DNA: TGTGCCTGGAGTGTCCACAGGGAAACTGAAGCTTTCTTT

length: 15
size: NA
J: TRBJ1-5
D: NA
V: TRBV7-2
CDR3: CASSLDRASNQPQHF
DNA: TGTGCCAGCAGCTTAGACAGGGCAAGCAATCAGCCCCAGCATTTT

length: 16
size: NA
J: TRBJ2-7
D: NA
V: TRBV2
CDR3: CASTSGRPGAGYEQYF
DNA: TGTGCCAGCACCTCCGGCCGGCCAGGGGCTGGCTACGAGCAGTACTTC

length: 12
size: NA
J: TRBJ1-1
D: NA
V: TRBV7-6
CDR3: CASSLVTGRAFF
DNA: TGTGCCAGCAGCTTAGTTACAGGGAGGGCTTTCTTT

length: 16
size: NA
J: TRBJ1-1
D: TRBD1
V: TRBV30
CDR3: CAWSHLRRTGETEAFF
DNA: TGTGCCTGGAGTCACCTGCGAAGGACAGGGGAGACTGAAGCTTTCTTT

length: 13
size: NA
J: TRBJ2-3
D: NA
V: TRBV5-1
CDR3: CASSLEGTDTQYF
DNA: TGCGCCAGCAGCTTGGAGGGCACAGATACGCAGTATTTT

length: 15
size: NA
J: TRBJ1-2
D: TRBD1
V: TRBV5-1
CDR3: CASSEVSTGTYGYTF
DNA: TGCGCCAGCAGCGAAGTTTCGACAGGGACCTATGGCTACACCTTC

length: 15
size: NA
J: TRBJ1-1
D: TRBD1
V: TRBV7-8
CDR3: CASSLKWTGSTEAFF
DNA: TGTGCCAGCAGCTTAAAGTGGACAGGGTCCACTGAAGCTTTCTTT

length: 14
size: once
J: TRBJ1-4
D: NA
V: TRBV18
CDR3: CASSPGTDNEKLFF
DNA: TGTGCCAGCTCACCCGGGACGGATAATGAAAAACTGTTTTTT

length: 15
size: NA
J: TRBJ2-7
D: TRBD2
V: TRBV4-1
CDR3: CASSQGTSGAYEQYF
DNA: TGCGCCAGCAGCCAAGGAACTAGCGGGGCCTACGAGCAGTACTTC

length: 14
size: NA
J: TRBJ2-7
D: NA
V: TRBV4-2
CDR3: CASSQTGPSYEQYF
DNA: TGTGCCAGCAGCCAGACCGGGCCTTCCTACGAGCAGTACTTC

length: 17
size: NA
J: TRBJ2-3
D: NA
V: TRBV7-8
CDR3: CASSWDTGGSSTDTQYF
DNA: TGTGCCAGCAGCTGGGATACGGGGGGCTCTAGCACAGATACGCAGTATTTT

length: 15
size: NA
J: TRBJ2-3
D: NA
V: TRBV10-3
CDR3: CAISEYLTSTDTQYF
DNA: TGTGCCATCAGTGAGTACCTAACTAGCACAGATACGCAGTATTTT

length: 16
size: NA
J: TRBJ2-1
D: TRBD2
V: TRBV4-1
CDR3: CASRRIGGGRYNEQFF
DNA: TGCGCCAGCAGACGTATCGGCGGGGGGCGGTACAATGAGCAGTTCTTC

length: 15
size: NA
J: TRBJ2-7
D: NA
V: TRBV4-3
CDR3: CASSLGAHSGDEQYF
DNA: TGCGCCAGCAGCCTGGGGGCCCACAGTGGCGACGAGCAGTACTTC

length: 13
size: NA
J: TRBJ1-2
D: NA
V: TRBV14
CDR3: CASSRILRNGYTF
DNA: TGTGCCAGCAGCCGGATACTCCGGAACGGCTACACCTTC

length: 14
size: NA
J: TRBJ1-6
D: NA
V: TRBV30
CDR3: CAWTRDIYNSPLHF
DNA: TGTGCCTGGACCCGGGACATCTATAATTCACCCCTCCACTTT

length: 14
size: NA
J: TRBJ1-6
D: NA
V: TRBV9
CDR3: CASSVAEGFAPLHF
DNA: TGTGCCAGCAGCGTAGCAGAGGGGTTTGCACCCCTCCACTTT

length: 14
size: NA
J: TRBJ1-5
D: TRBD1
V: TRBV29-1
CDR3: CSVQIQGAGQPQHF
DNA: TGCAGCGTTCAAATTCAGGGGGCGGGTCAGCCCCAGCATTTT

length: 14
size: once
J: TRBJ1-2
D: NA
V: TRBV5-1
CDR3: CASSLESIGGGYTF
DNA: TGCGCCAGCAGCTTGGAAAGTATAGGAGGGGGCTACACCTTC

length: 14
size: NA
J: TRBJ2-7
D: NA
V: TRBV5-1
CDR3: CASSLLGGDYEQYF
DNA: TGCGCCAGCAGCTTGTTGGGCGGGGATTACGAGCAGTACTTC

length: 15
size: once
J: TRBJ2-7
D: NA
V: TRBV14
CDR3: CASSQGEGPLLEQYF
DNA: TGTGCCAGCAGCCAAGGTGAGGGGCCTCTCCTCGAGCAGTACTTC

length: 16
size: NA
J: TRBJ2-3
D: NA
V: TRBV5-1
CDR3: CASSLAGGYGTDTQYF
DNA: TGCGCCAGCAGCTTGGCGGGGGGCTATGGCACAGATACGCAGTATTTT